This is a list of T cell receptor beta chains from one sample in a study of beta chain features in type 1 diabetes. This table comes from immunoSEQ multiplex PCR, and its TCRdb copy is limited to in-frame clones, with some not included. The sample has approximately 400,000 clones, over 12% seen once. Sequencing used naive CD4+ T cells from blood. Source of these receptors: a woman between 18 and 30 years old in good health. The CDR3 runs from the conserved cysteine through the conserved F or W. Each record gives: CDR3 length, clone size, V gene, CDR3 protein. Clone size is shown for a subset of rows, as once, few, many or a class of expanded clone.

length: 14; size: .; V: TRBV15; CDR3: CATSRDRGPYEQYF
length: 14; size: few; V: TRBV30; CDR3: CAWSVSGGGETQYF
length: 15; size: few; V: TRBV27; CDR3: CASSFLAGITDTQYF
length: 11; size: few; V: TRBV20-1; CDR3: CSADNYNEQFF
length: 13; size: .; V: TRBV29-1; CDR3: CSAYTGVGQPQHF
length: 15; size: few; V: TRBV7-9; CDR3: CASRPGLAGGHEQFF
length: 15; size: few; V: TRBV6-5; CDR3: CASSPRTSGRNEQFF
length: 12; size: .; V: TRBV29-1; CDR3: CSVLTVNTEAFF
length: 14; size: few; V: TRBV4-3; CDR3: CASSHSDRSSEQFF
length: 15; size: .; V: TRBV9; CDR3: CASSGTSGYTGELFF
length: 13; size: .; V: TRBV30; CDR3: CAWSQTRGLEAFF